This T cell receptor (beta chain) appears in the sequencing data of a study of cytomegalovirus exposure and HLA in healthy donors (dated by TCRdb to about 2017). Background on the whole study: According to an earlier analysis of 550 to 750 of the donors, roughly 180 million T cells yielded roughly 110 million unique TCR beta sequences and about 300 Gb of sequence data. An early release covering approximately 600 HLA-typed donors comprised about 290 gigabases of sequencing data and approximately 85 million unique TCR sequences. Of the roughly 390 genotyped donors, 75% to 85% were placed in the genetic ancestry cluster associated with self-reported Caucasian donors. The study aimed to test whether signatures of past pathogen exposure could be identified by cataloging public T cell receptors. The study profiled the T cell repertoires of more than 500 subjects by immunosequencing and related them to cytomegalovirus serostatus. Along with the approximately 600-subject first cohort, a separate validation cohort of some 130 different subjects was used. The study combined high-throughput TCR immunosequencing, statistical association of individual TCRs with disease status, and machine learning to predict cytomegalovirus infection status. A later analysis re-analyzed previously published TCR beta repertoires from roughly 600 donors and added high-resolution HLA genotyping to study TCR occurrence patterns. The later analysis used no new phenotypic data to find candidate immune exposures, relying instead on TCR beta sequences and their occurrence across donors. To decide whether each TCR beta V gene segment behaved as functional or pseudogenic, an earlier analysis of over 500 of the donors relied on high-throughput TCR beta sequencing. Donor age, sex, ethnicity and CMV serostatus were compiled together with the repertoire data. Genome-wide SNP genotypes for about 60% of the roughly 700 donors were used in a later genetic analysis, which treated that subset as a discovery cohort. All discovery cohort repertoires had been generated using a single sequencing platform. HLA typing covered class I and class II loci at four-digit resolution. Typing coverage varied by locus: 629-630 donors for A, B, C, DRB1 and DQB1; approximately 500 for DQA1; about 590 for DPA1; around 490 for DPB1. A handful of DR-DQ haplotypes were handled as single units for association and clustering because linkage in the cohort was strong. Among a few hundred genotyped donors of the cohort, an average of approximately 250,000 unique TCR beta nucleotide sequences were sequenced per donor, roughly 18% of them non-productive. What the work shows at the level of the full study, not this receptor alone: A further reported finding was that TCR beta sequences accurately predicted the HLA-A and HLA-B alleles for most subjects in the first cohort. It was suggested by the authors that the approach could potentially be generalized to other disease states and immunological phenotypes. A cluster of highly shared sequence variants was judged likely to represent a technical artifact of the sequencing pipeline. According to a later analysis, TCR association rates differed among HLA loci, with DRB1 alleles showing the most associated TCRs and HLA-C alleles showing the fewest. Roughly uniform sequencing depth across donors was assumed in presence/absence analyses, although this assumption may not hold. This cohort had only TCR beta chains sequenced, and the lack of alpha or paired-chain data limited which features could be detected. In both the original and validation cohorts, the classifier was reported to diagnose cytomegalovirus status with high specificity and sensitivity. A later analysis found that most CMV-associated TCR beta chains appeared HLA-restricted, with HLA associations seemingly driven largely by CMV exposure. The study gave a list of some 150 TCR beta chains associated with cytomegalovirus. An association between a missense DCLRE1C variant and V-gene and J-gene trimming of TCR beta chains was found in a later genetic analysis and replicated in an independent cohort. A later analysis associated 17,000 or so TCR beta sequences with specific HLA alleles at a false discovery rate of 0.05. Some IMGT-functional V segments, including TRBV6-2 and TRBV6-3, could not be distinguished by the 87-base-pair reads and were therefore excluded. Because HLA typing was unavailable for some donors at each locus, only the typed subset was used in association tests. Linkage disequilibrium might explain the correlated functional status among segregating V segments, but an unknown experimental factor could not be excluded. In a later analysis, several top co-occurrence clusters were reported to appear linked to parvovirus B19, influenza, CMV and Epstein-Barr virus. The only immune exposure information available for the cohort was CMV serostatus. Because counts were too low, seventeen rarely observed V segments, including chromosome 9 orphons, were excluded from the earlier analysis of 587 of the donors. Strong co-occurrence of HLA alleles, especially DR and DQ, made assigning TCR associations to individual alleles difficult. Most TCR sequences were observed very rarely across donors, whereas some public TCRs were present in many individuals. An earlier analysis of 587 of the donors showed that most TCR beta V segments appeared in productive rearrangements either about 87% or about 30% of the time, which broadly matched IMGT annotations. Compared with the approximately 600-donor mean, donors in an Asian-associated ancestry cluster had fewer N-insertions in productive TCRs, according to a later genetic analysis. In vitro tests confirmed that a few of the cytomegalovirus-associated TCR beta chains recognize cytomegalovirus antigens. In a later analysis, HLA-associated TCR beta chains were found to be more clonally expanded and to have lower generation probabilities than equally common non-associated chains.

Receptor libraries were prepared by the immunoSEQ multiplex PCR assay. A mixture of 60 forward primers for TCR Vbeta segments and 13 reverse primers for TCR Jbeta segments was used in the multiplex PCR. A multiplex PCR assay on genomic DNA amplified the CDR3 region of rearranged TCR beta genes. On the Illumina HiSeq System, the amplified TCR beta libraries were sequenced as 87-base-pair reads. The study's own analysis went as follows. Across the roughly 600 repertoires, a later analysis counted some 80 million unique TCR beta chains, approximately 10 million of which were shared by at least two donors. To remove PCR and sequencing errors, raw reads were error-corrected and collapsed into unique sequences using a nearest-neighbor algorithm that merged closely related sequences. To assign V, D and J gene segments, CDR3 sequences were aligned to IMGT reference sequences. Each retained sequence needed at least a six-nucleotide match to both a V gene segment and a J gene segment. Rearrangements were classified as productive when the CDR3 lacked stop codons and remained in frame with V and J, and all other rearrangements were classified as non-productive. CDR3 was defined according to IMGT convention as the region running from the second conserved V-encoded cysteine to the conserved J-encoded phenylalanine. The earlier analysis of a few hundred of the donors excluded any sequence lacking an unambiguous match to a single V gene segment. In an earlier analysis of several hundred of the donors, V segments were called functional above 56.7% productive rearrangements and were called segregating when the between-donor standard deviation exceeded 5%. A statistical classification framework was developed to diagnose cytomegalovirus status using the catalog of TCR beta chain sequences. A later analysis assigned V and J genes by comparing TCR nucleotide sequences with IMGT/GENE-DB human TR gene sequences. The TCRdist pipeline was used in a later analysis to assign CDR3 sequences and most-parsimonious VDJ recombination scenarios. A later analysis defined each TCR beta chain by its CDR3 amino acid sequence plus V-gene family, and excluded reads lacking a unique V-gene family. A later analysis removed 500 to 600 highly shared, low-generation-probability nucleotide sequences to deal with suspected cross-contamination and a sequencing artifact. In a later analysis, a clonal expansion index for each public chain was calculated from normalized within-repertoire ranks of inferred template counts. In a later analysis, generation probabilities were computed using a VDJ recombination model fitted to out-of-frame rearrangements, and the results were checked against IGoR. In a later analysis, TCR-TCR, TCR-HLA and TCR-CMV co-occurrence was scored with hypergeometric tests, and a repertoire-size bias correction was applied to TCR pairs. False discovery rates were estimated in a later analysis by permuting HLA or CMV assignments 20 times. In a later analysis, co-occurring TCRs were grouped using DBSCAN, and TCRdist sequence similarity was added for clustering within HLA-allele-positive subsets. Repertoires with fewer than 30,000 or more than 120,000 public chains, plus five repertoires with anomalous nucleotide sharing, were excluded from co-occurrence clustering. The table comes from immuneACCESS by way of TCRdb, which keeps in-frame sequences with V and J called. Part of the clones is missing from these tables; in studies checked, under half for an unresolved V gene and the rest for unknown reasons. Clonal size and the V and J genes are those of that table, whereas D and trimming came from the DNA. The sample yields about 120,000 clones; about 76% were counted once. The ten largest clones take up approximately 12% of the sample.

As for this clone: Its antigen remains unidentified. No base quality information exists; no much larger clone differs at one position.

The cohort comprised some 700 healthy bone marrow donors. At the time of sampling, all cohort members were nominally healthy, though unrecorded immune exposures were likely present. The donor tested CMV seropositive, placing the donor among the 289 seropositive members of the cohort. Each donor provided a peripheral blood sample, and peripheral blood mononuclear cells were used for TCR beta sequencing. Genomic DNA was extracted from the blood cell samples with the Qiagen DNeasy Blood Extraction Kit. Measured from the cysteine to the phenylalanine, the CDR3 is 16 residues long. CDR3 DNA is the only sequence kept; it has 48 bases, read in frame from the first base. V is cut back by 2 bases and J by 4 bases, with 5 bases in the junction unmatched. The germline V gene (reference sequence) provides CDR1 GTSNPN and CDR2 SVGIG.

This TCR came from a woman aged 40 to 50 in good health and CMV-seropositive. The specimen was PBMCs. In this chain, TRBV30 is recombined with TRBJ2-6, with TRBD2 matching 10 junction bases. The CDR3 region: CAWSLAGGLGANVLTF. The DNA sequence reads TGTGCCTGGAGTTTAGCGGGGGGCTTGGGGGCCAACGTCCTGACTTTC.